This entry lists 27 T cell receptor beta chains sequenced from one sample in a study of response to subunit inactivated influenza vaccine. From the RT-PCR reads, TCRdb called clonotypes with MiXCR, one entry per CDR3 protein. The sample yields hundreds of thousands of distinct CDR3 sequences, about 25% seen once. This specimen was CD4+ T cells sorted from PBMCs, taken more than 4 days after vaccination. The receptors here all came from a middle-aged man who received an inactivated influenza vaccine.

This chain uses TRBV5-1 with TRBJ2-2; possible D gene TRBD2, 6 bases. CDR1 SGHRS and CDR2 YFSETQ come from the germline V gene. The CDR3 has 16 amino acids. V lost 4 bases to trimming and J lost 4 bases, with 17 bases between them. This chain's CDR3 is CASSRSGSPSTGELFF. The CDR3 DNA reads TGCGCCAGCAGCAGAAGCGGGTCCCCGAGCACCGGGGAGCTGTTTTTT.

This clonotype was picked up a small number of times. The chain employs TRBV20-1 and TRBJ2-7, with 10 bases matching TRBD2. The ends lost 3 bases at V and 6 bases at J; junction bases unmatched: 8. Germline V CDR1 and CDR2: DFQATT, SNEGSKA (reference sequence). The CDR3 has 14 residues. CDR3 in amino acids: CSARLAGVYSEQYF. CDR3 DNA: TGCAGTGCTAGGCTAGCGGGAGTTTATTCCGAGCAGTACTTC.

This clonotype showed up just a few times. In DNA, the CDR3 is TGTGCCATCAATGACAGGCTCTATGAAAAACTGTTTTTT. Translating it yields CAINDRLYEKLFF. The V call is TRBV10-3, the J call TRBJ1-4; a weak D match, TRBD1 (6 bases). CDR3 length: 13 residues. Germline CDR1 ENHRY, CDR2 SYGVKD. V gave up 7 bases and J gave up 6 bases, with 12 bases separating them.

This clonotype is a singleton in its sample. The DNA for the CDR3 is TGTGCCACCAGTGATTTCAGGGGCGCCTATGGCTACACCTTC. This encodes CATSDFRGAYGYTF. This sequence joins TRBV24-1 and TRBJ1-2; TRBD1 might be the D (6 bases). The CDR3 is 14 amino acids. V lost 1 base to trimming and J lost 4 bases, with 9 bases between them. Germline-derived CDR1 and CDR2 are KGHDR and SFDVKD.

The V gene is TRBV6-2 or TRBV6-3, the J gene TRBJ1-6; 8 positions match TRBD1. The germline V gene has CDR1 MNHEY and CDR2 SVGEGT. V was pared by 2 bases and J by 1 base, with 7 bases of the junction left unmatched. The CDR3 consists of 18 residues. The CDR3 reads CASSYRRQGKSYNSPLHF. In nucleotides, the CDR3 is TGTGCCAGCAGTTACAGGCGACAGGGGAAATCCTATAATTCACCCCTCCACTTT.

This clonotype was counted at least ten times. The genes are TRBV28 and TRBJ1-5; TRBD1 matches 9 bases. V shed 6 bases and J 5 bases; nucleotides not matched to a gene: 5. The CDR3 runs to 14 residues. Germline assignment: CDR1 MDHEN and CDR2 SYDVKM. The CDR3 DNA is TGTGCCAGCAGCCTGGGACAGGGTCATCAGCCCCAGCATTTT. Protein product: CASSLGQGHQPQHF. The full variable domain, completed using reference TRBV28 and TRBJ1-5, is DVKVTQSSRYLVKRTGEKVFLECVQDMDHENMFWYRQDPGLGLRLIYFSYDVKMKEKGDIPEGYSVSREKKERFSLILESASTNQTSMYLCASSLGQGHQPQHFGDGTRLSIL.

There are a few counts of this clonotype. The genes are TRBV9 and TRBJ2-3; unclear D gene. V was clipped by 5 bases and J by 5 bases, with 15 bases between them. CDR3 length: 14 residues. Germline-derived CDR1 and CDR2 are SGDLS and YYNGEE. The CDR3 protein is CASSRLVAGDTQYF. CDR3 sequence (DNA): TGTGCCAGCAGTCGATTGGTGGCCGGAGATACGCAGTATTTT. Full variable domain (outside the CDR3, taken from reference TRBV9 and TRBJ2-3): DSGVTQTPKHLITATGQRVTLRCSPRSGDLSVYWYQQSLDQGLQFLIQYYNGEERAKGNILERFSAQQFPDLHSELNLSSLELGDSALYFCASSRLVAGDTQYFGPGTRLTVL.

This clonotype was seen a handful of times. The rearrangement links TRBV20-1 to TRBJ2-1; D is uncertain. CDR3 length: 11 residues. Trimming pared 6 bases from V and 6 bases from J, leaving 9 bases between. Germline values: CDR1 DFQATT, CDR2 SNEGSKA (reference sequence). CDR3 region: CSAWAFNEQFF. In nucleotides, the CDR3 is TGCAGTGCGTGGGCCTTCAATGAGCAGTTCTTC.

The chain employs TRBV15 and TRBJ1-5; the match to TRBD1 covers 7 bases. The ends lost 2 bases at V and 5 bases at J; junction bases unmatched: 6. Germline lookup yields CDR1 LNHNV and CDR2 YYDKDF (reference sequence). The CDR3 consists of 15 residues. The CDR3 DNA follows: TGTGCCACCAGCAGAACAGGACAGGTTGATCAGCCCCAGCATTTT. It specifies CATSRTGQVDQPQHF.

The V gene is TRBV7-9, the J gene TRBJ1-1; D perhaps matches TRBD1 (5 bases). The CDR3 runs to 14 residues. V was pared by 2 bases and J by 5 bases, with 12 bases between. Looked up from germline, CDR1 is SEHNR and CDR2 is FQNEAQ (reference sequence). Here the CDR3 reads CASSLLEGLTEAFF. The CDR3 DNA follows: TGTGCCAGCAGCTTACTAGAGGGGTTGACTGAAGCTTTCTTT.

The chain is built from TRBV20-1 and TRBJ2-3, with 7 positions matching TRBD2. The CDR3 has 15 amino acids. The V and J ends lost 1 base and 7 bases, in that order; junction bases with no gene match: 11. Germline CDR1 and CDR2: DFQATT and SNEGSKA (reference sequence). The CDR3, as DNA: TGCAGTGCTAGAGGGATAGGACTAGTTGCAAATACGCAGTATTTT. It encodes CSARGIGLVANTQYF.

The genes are TRBV4-2 and TRBJ2-7; 10 bases map to TRBD1. The length of the CDR3 is 16 residues. Germline V CDR1 and CDR2: LGHNA, YNFKEQ. Losses at the gene ends were 1 base for V and 5 bases for J; bases not matched to a gene: 8. CDR3 region: CASSQGQGAISHEQYF. In nucleotides, the CDR3 is TGTGCCAGCAGCCAAGGACAGGGGGCAATCTCTCACGAGCAGTACTTC.

V usage is TRBV7-8 and J usage is TRBJ2-2, with 7 bases identical to TRBD1. This CDR3 is 15 amino acids long. V lost 5 bases and J lost 4; bases outside the gene matches: 7. In germline, CDR1 is SGHVS, CDR2 FQNEAQ. CDR3 sequence reads: CASSIRDRPTGELFF. CDR3 nucleotides: TGTGCCAGCAGCATCCGGGACAGACCCACCGGGGAGCTGTTTTTT.

This clonotype showed up just a few times. This sequence joins TRBV7-2 and TRBJ1-2; 10 nucleotides line up with TRBD1. Germline CDR1 is SGHTA and CDR2 is FQGNSA. J gave up 7 bases and V 1 base, and 3 bases lay outside the gene matches. The CDR3 totals 14 residues. CDR3 amino acids: CASSLDGTGAGYTF. The CDR3 region has the DNA TGTGCCAGCAGCTTAGACGGGACAGGGGCTGGCTACACCTTC.

This clonotype has a count of ten or more. The chain combines TRBV4-3 with TRBJ1-4, with D possibly matching TRBD1 (6 bases). The CDR3 has 13 residues. Trimming removed 4 bases at V and 8 bases at J, with 11 bases between. CDR1 and CDR2 from the germline V gene are LGHNA and YSLEER. The CDR3 nucleotides are TGCGCCAGCAGCCCAGGGACAACCGAAAAACTGTTTTTT. This translates into CASSPGTTEKLFF.

With respect to this clonotype: One end of the junction is discordant with germline, which a read error may explain. The V and J genes are TRBV20-1 and TRBJ2-5, with D perhaps matching TRBD2 (6 bases). Germline values: CDR1 DFQATT, CDR2 SNEGSKA (reference sequence). The CDR3 length is 13 residues. The CDR3 protein is CSASPLAREIQYF. CDR3 nucleotides: TGCAGTGCTAGTCCCCTAGCTCGGGAGATCCAGTACTTC.

This clonotype was observed once. The chain couples TRBV7-8 to TRBJ1-2; unclear D gene. Germline loops: CDR1 SGHVS, CDR2 FQNEAQ. This CDR3 is built from 15 residues. The V gene lost 0 bases and the J gene lost 5 bases, with 13 bases spanning the gap. This CDR3 reads CASSLASLGSYGYTF. The CDR3 DNA is TGTGCCAGCAGCTTAGCAAGTCTAGGGTCGTATGGCTACACCTTC.

This clonotype was recorded at least ten times. This chain connects TRBV5-1 to TRBJ2-3; possibly TRBD1 or TRBD2 for D (5 bases each). The length of the CDR3 is 14 residues. Germline V gene data show CDR1 as SGHRS and CDR2 as YFSETQ. Trimming pared 4 bases from V and 4 bases from J, leaving 13 bases between. This chain's CDR3 is CASSLDRGADTQYF. The CDR3 DNA reads TGCGCCAGCAGCCTTGACAGAGGGGCAGATACGCAGTATTTT.

The chain combines TRBV7-2 with TRBJ1-5; D unclear. CDR1 is SGHTA, CDR2 FQGNSA, per germline. This CDR3 is built from 15 residues. V was shortened by 3 bases and J by 1 base, with 10 bases between the two germline ends. The CDR3 region is CASSFGIGSNQPQHF. The CDR3 DNA is TGTGCCAGCAGCTTTGGGATTGGGAGCAATCAGCCCCAGCATTTT.

The rearrangement uses TRBV9 and TRBJ1-1, with no clear D. The length of the CDR3 is 15 residues. Germline CDR1 reads SGDLS; CDR2 reads YYNGEE. Deletions cut 4 bases from V and 0 bases from J, with 13 bases between. The DNA for the CDR3 is TGTGCCAGCAGCCCCCGACTGAACATGAACACTGAAGCTTTCTTT. Translated: CASSPRLNMNTEAFF.

This clonotype was counted only a few times. This chain connects TRBV10-3 to TRBJ2-1, with 12 bases lining up with TRBD2. CDR1 is ENHRY and CDR2 is SYGVKD in the germline V gene. CDR3 size: 13 residues. After removal of 11 bases from V and 8 bases from J, the junction contained 7 bases not matched to a gene. The CDR3 spells CAASGRAGYEQFF. Written as DNA, the CDR3 is TGTGCCGCTAGCGGGAGGGCCGGGTATGAGCAGTTCTTC.

This clonotype was detected only a few times. The chain is built from TRBV7-9 and TRBJ2-1, with 9 bases matching TRBD1. The trim removed 5 bases at V and 7 bases at J, leaving 3 bases unmatched. This CDR3 has 13 residues. Per the germline V gene, CDR1 is SEHNR and CDR2 is FQNEAQ (reference sequence). The CDR3 nucleotides are TGTGCCAGCAGCAGACAGGGGGGGAATGAGCAGTTCTTC. Translated, it gives CASSRQGGNEQFF.

Turning to this clonotype: A junction boundary mismatches the germline segment, possibly from a read error. This chain connects TRBV7-7 to TRBJ1-5; a weak D match, TRBD1 (6 bases). CDR3 length: 16 residues. Germline assignment: CDR1 SSHAT and CDR2 FNYEAQ (reference sequence). CDR3 DNA sequence: TGTGCTAGCAGCAACCTTGGACAGTATAGCAATCAGCCCCAGCATTTT. Residues: CASSNLGQYSNQPQHF.

J is TRBJ1-2 and V is TRBV5-1, with a weak D call TRBD1 (5 bases). CDR3 length equals 15 residues. Germline assignment: CDR1 SGHRS and CDR2 YFSETQ. Between the trimmed V and J ends, which lost 0 bases and 7 bases, there was a span of 16 bases. In nucleotides, the CDR3 is TGCGCCAGCAGCTTGGTTCAAGGGGCGGAGGGTGGCTACACCTTC. This translates into CASSLVQGAEGGYTF.

This sequence joins TRBV12-3 or TRBV12-4 and TRBJ2-7, with 11 bases aligning to TRBD2. V lost 6 bases to trimming and J lost 3 bases; unmatched junction nucleotides: 7. The CDR3 loop spans 15 amino acids. The CDR3 nucleotides are TGTGCCAGCAGCCTTAGCGGGGGGGCCTTCTACGAGCAGTACTTC. This sequence encodes CASSLSGGAFYEQYF.

This clonotype turned up a few times. The chain couples TRBV29-1 to TRBJ2-3; tentatively, D is TRBD2 (5 bases). V lost 3 bases and J lost 6, with 13 bases in between. The CDR3 contains 13 residues. The germline V gene has CDR1 SQVTM and CDR2 ANQGSEA. CDR3: CSVDGLASDTQYF. The CDR3 DNA reads as TGCAGCGTTGATGGGCTGGCTAGCGATACGCAGTATTTT.

This clonotype occurred many times. The chain is built from TRBV5-1 and TRBJ2-1; D gene unclear. V shed 3 bases and J shed 10 bases, with 8 bases lying between them. The germline V gene has CDR1 SGHRS and CDR2 YFSETQ. This CDR3 spans 11 amino acids. CDR3 sequence reads: CASSSWVEQFF. CDR3 nucleotide sequence: TGCGCCAGCAGCTCCTGGGTCGAGCAGTTCTTC.